The 9 T cell receptor beta chains below all came from one sample that was sequenced in a study of beta chain features in type 1 diabetes. Expressed TCRB transcripts got sequenced, as all isolated RNA was reverse transcribed. Produced via immunoSEQ multiplex PCR; TCRdb's table is partial and in-frame only. This sample has fewer than 250,000 clones, with about 10% found just once. The sequenced sample consisted of naive CD4+ T cells from blood. The receptor set was obtained from a woman aged 18-35 years in good health.

The chain uses TRBV19 and TRBJ1-2; 7 bases are shared with TRBD1. The CDR3 loop spans 15 amino acids. CDR1 LNHDA and CDR2 SQIVND come from the germline V gene (reference sequence). The J segment lost 3 bases and the V segment lost 4 bases, leaving 8 bases of the junction unmatched. The CDR3 loop is CASSRTGERYYGYTF. In nucleotides, the CDR3 is TGTGCCAGTAGTAGAACAGGGGAACGTTACTATGGCTACACCTTC.

This chain uses TRBV29-1 with TRBJ1-2, with TRBD1 matching over 9 bases. From germline, CDR1 is SQVTM and CDR2 ANQGSEA. The CDR3 spans 15 residues. J was trimmed by 6 bases and V by 6 bases; bases with no gene match: 14. The CDR3 DNA is TGCAGCGTGGGGGACAGGGACCCTTTTTGGCATGGCTACACCTTC. Translation gives CSVGDRDPFWHGYTF.

This chain uses TRBV5-6 with TRBJ2-3, with D possibly being TRBD1 (8 bases). The germline gives CDR1 SGHDT, CDR2 YYEEEE. V was clipped by 2 bases and J by 2 bases, with 12 bases between them. The CDR3 runs to 15 residues. CDR3 loop: CASSLQGGFTDTQYF. The CDR3 nucleotides read TGTGCCAGCAGCTTACAGGGGGGGTTCACAGATACGCAGTATTTT. The full variable domain, rest sourced from reference TRBV5-6 and TRBJ2-3, is DAGVTQSPTHLIKTRGQQVTLRCSPKSGHDTVSWYQQALGQGPQFIFQYYEEEERQRGNFPDRFSGHQFPNYSSELNVNALLLGDSALYLCASSLQGGFTDTQYFGPGTRLTVL.

The sample holds a few counts of this clone. The chain carries TRBV30 and TRBJ1-2; TRBD1 matches 7 bases. This CDR3 comprises 14 residues. The V gene end was trimmed by 1 base and the J gene end by 0 bases; junction bases not matched to a gene: 2. Germline V gene data show CDR1 as GTSNPN and CDR2 as SVGIG (reference sequence). CDR3 coding DNA: TGTGCCTGGAGTGAGACAGGGACTAACTATGGCTACACCTTC. Encoded protein: CAWSETGTNYGYTF.

This clone was observed a handful of times. This chain uses TRBV5-1 with TRBJ2-3; maybe TRBD1 (5 bases). V was shortened by 2 bases and J by 3 bases, with 7 bases between the two germline ends. This CDR3 has 13 residues. Germline CDR1 and CDR2: SGHRS and YFSETQ. As DNA, the CDR3 is TGCGCCAGCAGCTTTGGGGCGACAGATACGCAGTATTTT. Translating it yields CASSFGATDTQYF. Supplemented by reference TRBV5-1 and TRBJ2-3, the full variable domain reads KAGVTQTPRYLIKTRGQQVTLSCSPISGHRSVSWYQQTPGQGLQFLFEYFSETQRNKGNFPGRFSGRQFSNSRSEMNVSTLELGDSALYLCASSFGATDTQYFGPGTRLTVL.

This clone has more than one count but fewer than ten. The CDR3 nucleotides read TGTGCCAGCAGTTACACCTCCCTAGCGGGCTACAATGAGCAGTTCTTC. Translated: CASSYTSLAGYNEQFF. This chain joins TRBV6-5 and TRBJ2-1, with 8 bases lining up with TRBD2. The CDR3 runs 16 residues. The V gene's germline CDR1 is MNHEY and CDR2 SVGAGI. V lost 2 bases and J lost 3; bases outside the gene matches: 6.

This clone was detected only a few times. The rearrangement uses TRBV9 and TRBJ2-5, with D maybe TRBD2 (6 bases). This CDR3 is built from 15 residues. From germline, CDR1 is SGDLS and CDR2 YYNGEE. Deletions cut 0 bases from V and 2 bases from J, with 11 bases between. The CDR3 DNA is TGTGCCAGCAGCGTAGCAGCGGGCCCACAAGAGACCCAGTACTTC. Translated: CASSVAAGPQETQYF.

This clone is a singleton in its sample. One end of the junction varies from germline; a read error may be responsible. The genes are TRBV7-7 and TRBJ1-3; 7 bases agree with TRBD1. This CDR3 is 15 amino acids long. CDR1 is SSHAT, CDR2 FNYEAQ, per germline (reference sequence). The CDR3: CASSSRTGDGNTIYF. The CDR3 DNA sequence: TGTGCTAGCAGCTCCCGGACAGGTGATGGAAACACCATATATTTT.

This chain links TRBV6-1 with TRBJ2-3, with TRBD2 identical over 9 bases. The CDR3 runs 14 residues. V gave up 3 bases and J gave up 6 bases; unmatched junction bases: 4. Looked up from germline, CDR1 is MNHNS and CDR2 is SASEGT. This CDR3 reads CASSEGLAGDTQYF. In nucleotides, the CDR3 is TGTGCCAGCAGTGAGGGACTAGCAGGCGATACGCAGTATTTT.